Below are 8 T cell receptor beta chains sequenced from a single sample in a study of CD8 T cells in ankylosing spondylitis. TCRdb processed the 5' RACE reads anew with MiXCR; each CDR3 protein has one entry. The table shows 350,000 or so distinct CDR3 sequences, with approximately 14% occurring only once. Sequencing was done on a sample of blood, either unsorted or a sorted T cell fraction (not recorded which). Source of these receptors: a male donor with ankylosing spondylitis or in good health (not recorded which).

This clonotype came up a few times. This rearrangement joins TRBV20-1 to TRBJ2-3; TRBD2 matches 9 bases. This CDR3 comprises 16 residues. The V gene end was trimmed by 0 bases and the J gene end by 4 bases; junction bases not matched to a gene: 8. The germline CDR1 and CDR2 sequences are DFQATT and SNEGSKA (reference sequence). The CDR3 loop reads CSARERGGSGSDTQYF. The CDR3 DNA is TGCAGTGCTAGAGAGCGGGGGGGCTCGGGTTCAGATACGCAGTATTTT.

This CDR3 reads CSARGVNNSPLHF. CDR3 sequence (DNA): TGCAGTGCTAGAGGTGTTAATAATTCACCCCTCCACTTT. This chain uses TRBV20-1 with TRBJ1-6; no clear D gene. The germline CDR1 and CDR2 sequences are DFQATT and SNEGSKA (reference sequence). V dropped 1 base and J dropped 5 bases, with 6 bases sitting between them. This CDR3 contains 13 residues.

The V and J genes are TRBV5-1 and TRBJ1-1; D call uncertain. Trimming stripped 5 bases from V and 1 base from J, with 18 bases between. Germline values: CDR1 SGHRS, CDR2 YFSETQ. This CDR3 is 16 amino acids long. The CDR3: CASRSLADRRNTEAFF. As DNA, the CDR3 is TGCGCCAGCAGAAGTCTAGCAGATAGGAGGAACACTGAAGCTTTCTTT.

This clonotype has more than one count but fewer than ten. The chain is built from TRBV7-9 and TRBJ1-2; 11 bases map to TRBD1. The germline CDR1 and CDR2 sequences are SEHNR and FQNEAQ (reference sequence). The CDR3 runs 16 residues. J gave up 5 bases and V 1 base, and 6 bases lay outside the gene matches. CDR3 bases: TGTGCCAGCAGCTTAGGAACGGGACAGGGGGTGTATGGCTACACCTTC. Translating gives CASSLGTGQGVYGYTF.

In this sample, this clonotype turned up many times. The chain joins TRBV5-1 to TRBJ2-5, with unresolved D. The V end lost 0 bases, the J end lost 3 bases, and 6 bases lay between the germline ends. The germline V gene has CDR1 SGHRS and CDR2 YFSETQ. This CDR3 has 13 residues. The CDR3 here is CASSLGSEETQYF. The CDR3 nucleotides are TGCGCCAGCAGCTTGGGCAGTGAAGAGACCCAGTACTTC.

This clonotype was detected a few times. The CDR3 loop reads CASSPTPGQNSPLHF. The DNA for the CDR3 is TGCGCCAGCAGCCCCACGCCCGGACAGAATTCACCCCTCCACTTT. The J gene is TRBJ1-6, the V gene TRBV5-1, with a weak D call TRBD1 (6 bases). The germline gives CDR1 SGHRS, CDR2 YFSETQ. The CDR3 extends over 15 amino acids. Trimming removed 4 bases at V and 7 bases at J, with 15 bases between.

This clonotype was found a few times. The CDR3 DNA is TGCGCCAGCAGCCAAGGGACAGGGGAGAAAGGTGGCTACACCTTC. It is translated as CASSQGTGEKGGYTF. The V call is TRBV5-1, the J call TRBJ1-2; 10 positions agree with TRBD1. The CDR3 contains 15 residues. V was pared by 4 bases and J by 7 bases, with 10 bases of the junction left unmatched. CDR1 is SGHRS and CDR2 is YFSETQ in the germline V gene.

This chain joins TRBV6-1 and TRBJ2-1; the D is unclear. From germline, CDR1 is MNHNS and CDR2 SASEGT. The V and J ends lost 5 bases and 5 bases respectively, with 16 bases between them. The CDR3 is 15 residues long. In nucleotides, the CDR3 is TGTGCCAGCAGTCGCCTTCGCGACGGAAACAATGAGCAGTTCTTC. Protein product: CASSRLRDGNNEQFF.